A single sample is the source of the 18 T cell receptor beta chains below, sequenced in a study of beta chain features in type 1 diabetes. Of the isolated RNA, all was reverse transcribed, and so the sequenced material was expressed TCRB transcripts. Sequencing was performed with immunoSEQ multiplex PCR; in TCRdb, only in-frame clones are kept and a portion is missing. Of just over 600,000 clones in the sample, roughly 16% were seen once. Sequenced sample: naive CD4+ T cells from blood. The source is a man in his late teens or twenties in good health.

Only a few counts were recorded for this clone. This chain uses TRBV20-1 with TRBJ2-7, with D tentatively TRBD1 (5 bases). The germline V gene has CDR1 DFQATT and CDR2 SNEGSKA (reference sequence). Trimming removed 7 bases at V and 7 bases at J, with 11 bases between. This CDR3 region has 10 residues. The CDR3 nucleotides are TGCAGTGGCGGTCGGACAGAGCAGTACTTC. It translates to CSGGRTEQYF.

The table lists this clone with a few counts. This chain uses TRBV28 with TRBJ1-5, with 10 positions matching TRBD1. The CDR3 is 16 residues long. J was trimmed by 6 bases and V by 7 bases; bases with no gene match: 12. The germline CDR1 and CDR2 sequences are MDHEN and SYDVKM. For the CDR3, the DNA is TGTGCCAGCAAACTTCGACAGGGGGCGACTGGTCAGCCCCAGCATTTT. Its translation is CASKLRQGATGQPQHF.

The V gene is TRBV7-2, the J gene TRBJ2-3, with a tentative D call TRBD1 (5 bases). The V end was cut by 4 bases, the J end by 12 bases, with 20 bases between. This CDR3 spans 14 amino acids. Per germline, CDR1 SGHTA and CDR2 FQGNSA. The CDR3 sequence is CASSSKTESVAQYF. CDR3 nucleotide sequence: TGTGCCAGCAGCTCAAAGACAGAAAGTGTAGCTCAGTATTTT. The full variable domain, in which reference TRBV7-2 and TRBJ2-3 provide the parts outside the CDR3, is GAGVSQSPSNKVTEKGKDVELRCDPISGHTALYWYRQSLGQGLEFLIYFQGNSAPDKSGLPSDRFSAERTGGSVSTLTIQRTQQEDSAVYLCASSSKTESVAQYFGPGTRLTVL.

This clone was counted only a few times. CDR3 bases: TGTGCCAGCAGTTTAACTAGTTCACACAATGAGCAGTTCTTC. Its translation: CASSLTSSHNEQFF. The chain couples TRBV27 to TRBJ2-1, with D perhaps TRBD2 (5 bases). CDR1 and CDR2 (germline): MNHEY, SMNVEV (reference sequence). The CDR3 has 14 amino acids. V was pared by 2 bases and J by 5 bases, with 10 bases between.

The chain couples TRBV5-4 to TRBJ1-1, with 10 bases that match TRBD1. This CDR3 spans 15 amino acids. Losses at the gene ends were 0 bases for V and 4 bases for J; bases not matched to a gene: 3. CDR1 and CDR2 (germline): SGHNT, YYREEE (reference sequence). The CDR3 DNA is TGTGCCAGCAGCTTGGGACAGGGGGCGGTCACTGAAGCTTTCTTT. Translation: CASSLGQGAVTEAFF. The full variable domain, with the rest looked up from reference TRBV5-4 and TRBJ1-1, is ETGVTQSPTHLIKTRGQQVTLRCSSQSGHNTVSWYQQALGQGPQFIFQYYREEENGRGNFPPRFSGLQFPNYSSELNVNALELDDSALYLCASSLGQGAVTEAFFGQGTRLTVV.

The rearrangement uses TRBV28 and TRBJ1-2; possibly TRBD1 for D (5 bases). CDR1 is MDHEN, CDR2 SYDVKM, per germline. CDR3 length: 15 amino acids. Trimming shortened V by 5 bases and J by 8 bases, and 21 bases separated the two germline ends. The CDR3 region is CASSLVVGTKRGYTF. CDR3 DNA sequence: TGTGCCAGCAGTCTTGTAGTGGGGACCAAGAGGGGCTACACCTTC.

In this sample, this clone turned up a few times. J is TRBJ2-1 and V is TRBV5-1; 8 bases align to TRBD2. CDR1 SGHRS and CDR2 YFSETQ come from the germline V gene. The V gene end was trimmed by 2 bases and the J gene end by 3 bases; junction bases not matched to a gene: 4. The CDR3 contains 15 residues. The CDR3 loop reads CASSFPGLVYNEQFF. For the CDR3, the DNA is TGCGCCAGCAGCTTTCCGGGACTAGTCTACAATGAGCAGTTCTTC.

This rearrangement joins TRBV27 to TRBJ1-3, with 9 positions matching TRBD1. Germline CDR1 reads MNHEY; CDR2 reads SMNVEV (reference sequence). The CDR3 extends over 17 amino acids. Germline trimming cut 5 bases from V and 2 bases from J; bases unmatched to any gene: 10. The CDR3 region is CASSPNRGRTTGNTIYF. CDR3 DNA sequence: TGTGCCAGCAGTCCCAACAGGGGGCGGACGACTGGAAACACCATATATTTT.

The chain is built from TRBV7-8 and TRBJ1-5, with TRBD1 as a possible D gene (6 bases). Germline assignment: CDR1 SGHVS and CDR2 FQNEAQ. There are 14 residues in the CDR3. Trimming shortened V by 4 bases and J by 3 bases, and 10 bases separated the two germline ends. This CDR3 is CASSSGQFNQPQHF. The CDR3 DNA sequence: TGTGCCAGCAGCTCCGGACAGTTCAATCAGCCCCAGCATTTT. The variable domain in full, completed from reference TRBV7-8 and TRBJ1-5, reads GAGVSQSPRYKVAKRGQDVALRCDPISGHVSLFWYQQALGQGPEFLTYFQNEAQLDKSGLPSDRFFAERPEGSVSTLKIQRTQQEDSAVYLCASSSGQFNQPQHFGDGTRLSIL.

V and J are TRBV28 and TRBJ1-1; the D is unclear. Germline CDR1 MDHEN, CDR2 SYDVKM. The V and J ends lost 10 bases and 0 bases respectively, with 15 bases between them. This CDR3 has 14 residues. The CDR3 coding sequence is TGTGCCATCGGGAAGGGTGGCTTGAACACTGAAGCTTTCTTT. Amino acid sequence: CAIGKGGLNTEAFF. Full variable domain (missing parts from reference TRBV28 and TRBJ1-1): DVKVTQSSRYLVKRTGEKVFLECVQDMDHENMFWYRQDPGLGLRLIYFSYDVKMKEKGDIPEGYSVSREKKERFSLILESASTNQTSMYLCAIGKGGLNTEAFFGQGTRLTVV.

Turning to this clone: This same CDR3 is encoded by further DNA sequences in the sample. The rearrangement uses TRBV6-5 and TRBJ2-7, with D tentatively TRBD2 (6 bases). This CDR3 is built from 15 residues. Trimming left V 0 bases short and J 2 bases short, with 11 bases between. The germline gives CDR1 MNHEY, CDR2 SVGAGI. The CDR3 sequence is CASSYSTRGTYEQYF. DNA of the CDR3: TGTGCCAGCAGTTACTCAACGCGGGGTACCTACGAGCAGTACTTC.

This chain links TRBV7-2 with TRBJ2-5; 9 nucleotides agree with TRBD2. Per germline, CDR1 SGHTA and CDR2 FQGNSA. The V gene end was trimmed by 2 bases and the J gene end by 7 bases; junction bases not matched to a gene: 8. The CDR3 is 15 amino acids. DNA of the CDR3: TGTGCCAGCAGCTTATACCTAGGCGGGAGGGGGACCCAGTACTTC. Residues: CASSLYLGGRGTQYF. Drawing the rest from reference TRBV7-2 and TRBJ2-5, the complete variable domain is GAGVSQSPSNKVTEKGKDVELRCDPISGHTALYWYRQSLGQGLEFLIYFQGNSAPDKSGLPSDRFSAERTGGSVSTLTIQRTQQEDSAVYLCASSLYLGGRGTQYFGPGTRLLVL.

V and J are TRBV4-3 and TRBJ1-6; D unclear. V was clipped by 0 bases and J by 10 bases, with 16 bases between them. The V gene's germline CDR1 is LGHNA and CDR2 YSLEER. The CDR3 consists of 16 residues. This CDR3 is CASSQEMGRRGSPLHF. The CDR3 DNA is TGCGCCAGCAGCCAAGAAATGGGAAGGAGAGGCTCACCCCTCCACTTT.

In this sample, this clone turned up a few times. At the DNA level, this CDR3 is encoded by other sequences in the same sample as well. The chain carries TRBV2 and TRBJ1-5, with 9 bases aligning to TRBD1. Germline V gene sequence: CDR1 SNHLY, CDR2 FYNNEI. This CDR3 is built from 15 residues. Trimming removed 6 bases from V and 0 bases from J; junction bases left unmatched: 3. The CDR3 nucleotides are TGTGCCAGCAGGGGGACAGGGTATAGCAATCAGCCCCAGCATTTT. This encodes CASRGTGYSNQPQHF.

CDR3 DNA: TGCGCCAGCAGCCAAGTCCAGGGTAGCGGGACCAAGGCCCAGTACTTC. Translating gives CASSQVQGSGTKAQYF. The chain recombines TRBV4-1 with TRBJ2-5; TRBD2 agrees at 8 bases. Looked up from germline, CDR1 is MGHRA and CDR2 is YSYEKL. The CDR3 length is 16 residues. V lost 1 base and J lost 9; bases outside the gene matches: 13.

The chain employs TRBV7-3 and TRBJ2-1; D possibly corresponds to TRBD2 (6 bases). The V end lost 5 bases, the J end lost 3 bases, and 14 bases lay between the germline ends. Germline V gene data show CDR1 as SGHTA and CDR2 as FQGTGA. CDR3 length: 15 amino acids. Here the CDR3 reads CASSMGGLVYNEQFF. The CDR3 nucleotides read TGTGCCAGCAGCATGGGGGGTCTCGTCTACAATGAGCAGTTCTTC.

The V and J genes are TRBV6-5 and TRBJ1-5; D perhaps matches TRBD1 (5 bases). CDR3 length: 15 residues. Germline V gene sequence: CDR1 MNHEY, CDR2 SVGAGI. V lost 5 bases to trimming and J lost 6 bases, with 17 bases between them. CDR3 DNA sequence: TGTGCCAGCAGTCCCCTGGGGCAGGGCACTCAGCCCCAGCATTTT. It encodes CASSPLGQGTQPQHF.

This clone was seen more than once but under ten times. This chain joins TRBV21-1 and TRBJ2-1. TRBV21-1 is annotated as a pseudogene. This CDR3 has 11 residues. In nucleotides, the CDR3 is TGTGCCAGCAGCAAAGTCCCTGAGCAGTTCTTC. Translating gives CASSKVPEQFF.